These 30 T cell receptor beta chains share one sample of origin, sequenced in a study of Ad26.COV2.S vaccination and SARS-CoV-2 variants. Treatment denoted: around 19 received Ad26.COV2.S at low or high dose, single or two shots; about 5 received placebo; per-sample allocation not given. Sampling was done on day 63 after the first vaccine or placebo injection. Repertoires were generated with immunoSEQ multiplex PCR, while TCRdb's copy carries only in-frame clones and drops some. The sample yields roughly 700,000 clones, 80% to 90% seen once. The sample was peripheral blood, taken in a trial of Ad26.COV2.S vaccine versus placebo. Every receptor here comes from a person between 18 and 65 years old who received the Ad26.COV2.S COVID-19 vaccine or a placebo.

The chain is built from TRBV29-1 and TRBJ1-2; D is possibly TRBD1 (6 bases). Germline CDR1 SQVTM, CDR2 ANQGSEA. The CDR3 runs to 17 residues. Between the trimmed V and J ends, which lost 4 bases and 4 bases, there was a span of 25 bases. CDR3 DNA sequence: TGCAGCGTTGCCCCTCGCATTGGCAGGGGTATGTCCTATGGCTACACCTTC. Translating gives CSVAPRIGRGMSYGYTF.

This CDR3 reads CASRYRASSTDTQYF. Here the CDR3 DNA reads TGTGCCAGCAGGTATAGGGCCTCTAGCACAGATACGCAGTATTTT. This chain links TRBV7-2 with TRBJ2-3; no clear D gene. Germline V gene sequence: CDR1 SGHTA, CDR2 FQGNSA. Trimming stripped 6 bases from V and 0 bases from J, with 13 bases between. The CDR3 totals 15 residues.

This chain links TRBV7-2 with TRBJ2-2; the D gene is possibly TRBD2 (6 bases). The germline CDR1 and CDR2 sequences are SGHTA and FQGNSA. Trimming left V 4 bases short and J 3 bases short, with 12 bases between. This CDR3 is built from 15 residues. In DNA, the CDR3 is TGTGCCAGCAGCTCGCGGGGCACGGACACCGGGGAGCTGTTTTTT. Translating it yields CASSSRGTDTGELFF.

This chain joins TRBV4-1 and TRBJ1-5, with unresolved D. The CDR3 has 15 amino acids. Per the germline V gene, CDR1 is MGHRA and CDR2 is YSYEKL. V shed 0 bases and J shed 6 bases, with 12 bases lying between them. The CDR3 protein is CASSQEGRRGQPQHF. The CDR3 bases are TGCGCCAGCAGCCAAGAGGGCAGGCGGGGTCAGCCCCAGCATTTT.

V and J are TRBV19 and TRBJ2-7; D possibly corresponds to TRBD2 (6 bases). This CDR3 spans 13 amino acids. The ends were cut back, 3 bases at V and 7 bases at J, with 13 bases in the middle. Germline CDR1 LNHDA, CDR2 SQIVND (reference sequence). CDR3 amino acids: CASSISQSGEQYF. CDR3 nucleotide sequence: TGTGCCAGTAGTATTTCCCAGAGCGGGGAGCAGTACTTC.

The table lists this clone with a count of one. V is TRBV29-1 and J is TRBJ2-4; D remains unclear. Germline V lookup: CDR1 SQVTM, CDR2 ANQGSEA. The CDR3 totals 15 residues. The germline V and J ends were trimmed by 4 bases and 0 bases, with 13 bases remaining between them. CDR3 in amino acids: CSVVKAELAKNIQYF. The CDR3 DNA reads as TGCAGCGTTGTTAAGGCGGAGCTAGCCAAAAACATTCAGTACTTC.

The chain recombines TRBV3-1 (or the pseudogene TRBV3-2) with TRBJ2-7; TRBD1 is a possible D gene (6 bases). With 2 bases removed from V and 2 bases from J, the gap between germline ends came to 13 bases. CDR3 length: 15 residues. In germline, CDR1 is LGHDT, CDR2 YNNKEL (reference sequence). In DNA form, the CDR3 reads TGTGCCAGCAGCCAAAGGACAGCCCCCGCCTACGAGCAGTACTTC. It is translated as CASSQRTAPAYEQYF.

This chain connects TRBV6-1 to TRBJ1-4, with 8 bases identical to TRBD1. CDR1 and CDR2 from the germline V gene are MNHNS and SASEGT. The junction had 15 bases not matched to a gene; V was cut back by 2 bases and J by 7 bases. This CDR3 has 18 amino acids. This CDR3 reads CASSESQRTGLRGEKLFF. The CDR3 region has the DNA TGTGCCAGCAGTGAAAGTCAACGGACAGGGCTAAGGGGTGAAAAACTGTTTTTT.

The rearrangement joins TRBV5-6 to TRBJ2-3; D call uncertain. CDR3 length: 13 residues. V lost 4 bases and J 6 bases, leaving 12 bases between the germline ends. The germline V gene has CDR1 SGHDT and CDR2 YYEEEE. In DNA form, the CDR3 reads TGTGCCAGCAGCCCTGAGTTTGGGGATACGCAGTATTTT. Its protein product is CASSPEFGDTQYF.

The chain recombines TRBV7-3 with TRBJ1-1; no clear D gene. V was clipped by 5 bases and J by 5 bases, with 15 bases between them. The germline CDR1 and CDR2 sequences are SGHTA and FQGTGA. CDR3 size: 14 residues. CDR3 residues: CASSPRGPGTEAFF. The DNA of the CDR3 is TGTGCCAGCAGCCCCCGGGGTCCGGGAACTGAAGCTTTCTTT. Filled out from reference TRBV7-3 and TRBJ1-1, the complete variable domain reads GAGVSQTPSNKVTEKGKYVELRCDPISGHTALYWYRQSLGQGPEFLIYFQGTGAADDSGLPNDRFFAVRPEGSVSTLKIQRTERGDSAVYLCASSPRGPGTEAFFGQGTRLTVV.

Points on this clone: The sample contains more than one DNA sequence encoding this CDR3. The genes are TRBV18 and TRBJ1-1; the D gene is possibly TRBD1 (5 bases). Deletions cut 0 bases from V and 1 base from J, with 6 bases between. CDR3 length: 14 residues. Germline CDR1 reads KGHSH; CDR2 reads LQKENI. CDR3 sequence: CASSPPQGNTEAFF. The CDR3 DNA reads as TGTGCCAGCTCACCACCTCAGGGGAACACTGAAGCTTTCTTT.

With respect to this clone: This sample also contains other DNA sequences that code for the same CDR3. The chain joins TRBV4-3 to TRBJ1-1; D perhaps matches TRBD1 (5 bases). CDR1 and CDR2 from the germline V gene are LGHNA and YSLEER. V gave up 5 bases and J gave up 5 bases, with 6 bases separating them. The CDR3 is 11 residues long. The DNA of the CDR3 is TGCGCCAGCAGCAGGGGTACTGAAGCTTTCTTT. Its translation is CASSRGTEAFF.

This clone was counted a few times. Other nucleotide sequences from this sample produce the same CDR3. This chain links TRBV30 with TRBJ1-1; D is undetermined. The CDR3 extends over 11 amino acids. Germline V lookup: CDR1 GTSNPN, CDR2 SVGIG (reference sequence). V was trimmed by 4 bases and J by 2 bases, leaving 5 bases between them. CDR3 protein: CAWKLNTEAFF. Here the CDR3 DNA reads TGTGCCTGGAAACTAAACACTGAAGCTTTCTTT.

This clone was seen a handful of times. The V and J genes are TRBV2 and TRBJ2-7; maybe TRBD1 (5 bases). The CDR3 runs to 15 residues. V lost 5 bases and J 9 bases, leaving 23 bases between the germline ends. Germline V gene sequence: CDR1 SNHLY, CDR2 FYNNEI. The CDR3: CASSIQTDRVWGQYF. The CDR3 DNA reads TGTGCCAGCAGTATCCAGACAGACCGCGTATGGGGGCAGTACTTC.

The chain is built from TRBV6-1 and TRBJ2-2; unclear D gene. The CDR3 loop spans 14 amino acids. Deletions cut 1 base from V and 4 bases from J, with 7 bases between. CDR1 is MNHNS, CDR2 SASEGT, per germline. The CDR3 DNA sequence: TGTGCCAGCAGTGAAGGGTGGAGCACCGGGGAGCTGTTTTTT. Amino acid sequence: CASSEGWSTGELFF.

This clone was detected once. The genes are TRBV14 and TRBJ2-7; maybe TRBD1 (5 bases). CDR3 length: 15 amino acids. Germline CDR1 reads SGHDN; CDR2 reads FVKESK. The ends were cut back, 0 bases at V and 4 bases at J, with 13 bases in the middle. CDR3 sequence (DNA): TGTGCCAGCAGCCAAGATTGGCAGGGCGCGTACGAGCAGTACTTC. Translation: CASSQDWQGAYEQYF.

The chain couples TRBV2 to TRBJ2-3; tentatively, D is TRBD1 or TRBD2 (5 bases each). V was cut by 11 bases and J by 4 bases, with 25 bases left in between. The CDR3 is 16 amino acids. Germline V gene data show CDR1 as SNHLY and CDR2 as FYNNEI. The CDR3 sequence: CASTWDARGGPDTQYF. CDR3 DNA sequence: TGTGCCTCTACCTGGGACGCGCGCGGAGGCCCAGATACGCAGTATTTT.

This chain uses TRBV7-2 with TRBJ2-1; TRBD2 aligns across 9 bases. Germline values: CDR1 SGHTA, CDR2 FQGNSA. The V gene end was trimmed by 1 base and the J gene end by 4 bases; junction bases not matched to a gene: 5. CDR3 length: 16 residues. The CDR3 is CASSLEGSGGYNEQFF. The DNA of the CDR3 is TGTGCCAGCAGCTTAGAAGGTAGCGGGGGTTACAATGAGCAGTTCTTC.

The CDR3 loop is CAISDFVNRIFYEQYF. CDR3 in DNA: TGTGCCATCAGTGACTTCGTGAACAGGATTTTTTACGAGCAGTACTTC. The chain joins TRBV10-3 to TRBJ2-7; D is perhaps TRBD1 (5 bases). The CDR3 sequence is 16 residues long. Germline CDR1 ENHRY, CDR2 SYGVKD. V lost 3 bases and J 4 bases, leaving 19 bases between the germline ends.

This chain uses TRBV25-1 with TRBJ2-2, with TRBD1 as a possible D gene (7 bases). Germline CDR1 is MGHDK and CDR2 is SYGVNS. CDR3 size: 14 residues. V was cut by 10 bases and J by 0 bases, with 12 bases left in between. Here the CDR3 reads CATEGQTNTGELFF. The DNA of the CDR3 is TGTGCCACGGAGGGACAGACGAACACCGGGGAGCTGTTTTTT.

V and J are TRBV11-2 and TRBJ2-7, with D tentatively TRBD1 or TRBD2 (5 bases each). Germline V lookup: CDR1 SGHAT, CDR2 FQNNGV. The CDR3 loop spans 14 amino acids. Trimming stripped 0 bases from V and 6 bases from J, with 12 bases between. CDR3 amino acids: CASSLDKGTGEQYF. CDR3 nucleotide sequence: TGTGCCAGCAGCTTAGATAAAGGGACGGGCGAGCAGTACTTC.

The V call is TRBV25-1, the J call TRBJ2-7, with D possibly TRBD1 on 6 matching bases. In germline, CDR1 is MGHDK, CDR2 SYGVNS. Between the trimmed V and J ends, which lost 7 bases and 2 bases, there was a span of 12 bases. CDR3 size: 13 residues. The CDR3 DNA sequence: TGTGCCAGCACTCTGACAGGCCCCTACGAGCAGTACTTC. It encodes CASTLTGPYEQYF.

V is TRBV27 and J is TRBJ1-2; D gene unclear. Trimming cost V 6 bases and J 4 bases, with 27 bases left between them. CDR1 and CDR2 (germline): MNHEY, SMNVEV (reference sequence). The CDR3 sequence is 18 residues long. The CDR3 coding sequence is TGTGCCAGCAGACCCCGAGGAGGGTCCACCCCCTTCGGCTATGGCTACACCTTC. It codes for CASRPRGGSTPFGYGYTF.

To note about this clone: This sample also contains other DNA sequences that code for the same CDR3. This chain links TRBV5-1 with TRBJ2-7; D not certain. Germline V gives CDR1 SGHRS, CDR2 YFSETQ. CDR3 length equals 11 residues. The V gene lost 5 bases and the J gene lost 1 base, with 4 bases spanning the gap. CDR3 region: CASRGSYEQYF. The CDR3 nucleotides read TGCGCCAGCAGGGGTTCCTACGAGCAGTACTTC.

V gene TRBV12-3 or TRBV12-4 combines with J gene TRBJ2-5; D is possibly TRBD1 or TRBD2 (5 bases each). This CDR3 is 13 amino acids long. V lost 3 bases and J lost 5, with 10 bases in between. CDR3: CASSLGTGETQYF. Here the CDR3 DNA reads TGTGCCAGCAGTTTGGGGACCGGGGAGACCCAGTACTTC.

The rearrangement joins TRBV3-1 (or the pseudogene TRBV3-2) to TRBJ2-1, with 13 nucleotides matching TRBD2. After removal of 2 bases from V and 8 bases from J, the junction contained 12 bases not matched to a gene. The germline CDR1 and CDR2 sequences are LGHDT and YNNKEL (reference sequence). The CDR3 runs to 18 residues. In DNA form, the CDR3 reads TGTGCCAGCAGCCAAACGGGACTAGCGGGATTAAGTTACGATGAGCAGTTCTTC. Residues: CASSQTGLAGLSYDEQFF.

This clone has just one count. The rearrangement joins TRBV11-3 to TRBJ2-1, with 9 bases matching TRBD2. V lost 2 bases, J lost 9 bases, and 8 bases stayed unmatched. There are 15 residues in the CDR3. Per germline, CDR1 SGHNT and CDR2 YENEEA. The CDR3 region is CASSLRGLAGTEQFF. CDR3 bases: TGTGCCAGCAGCTTAAGGGGTCTAGCGGGAACTGAGCAGTTCTTC.

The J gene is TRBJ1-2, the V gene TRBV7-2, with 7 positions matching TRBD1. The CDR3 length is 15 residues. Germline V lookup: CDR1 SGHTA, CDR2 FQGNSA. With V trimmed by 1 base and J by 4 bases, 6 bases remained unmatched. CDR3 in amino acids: CASSLERDRSYGYTF. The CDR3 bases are TGTGCCAGCAGCTTAGAAAGGGACAGATCCTATGGCTACACCTTC.

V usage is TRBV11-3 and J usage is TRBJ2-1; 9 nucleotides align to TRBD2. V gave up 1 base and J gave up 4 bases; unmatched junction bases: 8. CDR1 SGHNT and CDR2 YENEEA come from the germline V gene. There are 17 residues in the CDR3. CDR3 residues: CASSLAPKSGGYNEQFF. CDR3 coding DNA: TGTGCCAGCAGCTTAGCCCCCAAGAGCGGGGGGTACAATGAGCAGTTCTTC.

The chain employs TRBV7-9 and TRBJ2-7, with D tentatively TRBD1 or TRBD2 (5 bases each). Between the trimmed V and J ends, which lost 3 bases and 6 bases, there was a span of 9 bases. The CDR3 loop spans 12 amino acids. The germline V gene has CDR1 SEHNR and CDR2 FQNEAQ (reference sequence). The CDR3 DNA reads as TGTGCCAGCAGCTTTGTGGGGGTCGAGCAGTACTTC. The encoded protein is CASSFVGVEQYF.